This TCR beta chain derives from a study of neurological immune-mediated disorders. Germline-derived CDR1 and CDR2 are MNHEY and SVGAGI. The CDR3 sequence is 14 residues long. As regards this clonotype: At one of its ends the junction is not consistent with the germline gene, which may arise from a read error.

MiXCR was run by TCRdb on the 5' RACE reads, yielding one entry per CDR3 protein. The top ten clones hold 7% to 8.5% of a sample with about 26,000 distinct CDR3 sequences, more than 2.5% of them seen once. Material for sequencing was PBMCs. The chain couples TRBV6-5 to TRBJ1-6; D gene ambiguous. The TCR comes from a woman aged 25 to 39 with multiple sclerosis. DNA of the CDR3: TGTGCCAGTGGCCGGTTTATTTTTAGTTCACCCCTCAACTTT. Protein product: CASGRFIFSSPLNF.